Listed below are T cell receptor beta chains from one sample, sequenced in a study of blood T cell repertoires in COVID-19. The data were produced by immunoSEQ multiplex PCR, yet TCRdb's version contains in-frame clones alone and is incomplete. The sample lists approximately 130,000 clones; 77% were seen once. The source material was peripheral blood. The receptors were sampled from a man aged 80 or over with acute or convalescent COVID-19. The CDR3 runs from the conserved cysteine through the conserved F or W. D genes are given only for firm matches. The size of a clone is reported for some rows only, either as once, few or many, or as a class for expanded clones.

v_call	d_call	clone_size	j_call	cdr3_nt	cdr3_aa
TRBV5-8	TRBD1	few	TRBJ1-1	TGTGCCAGCAGCCGACAGGGGCTAATTTCTGAAGCTTTCTTT	CASSRQGLISEAFF
TRBV4-1	-	once	TRBJ2-1	TGCGCCAGCAGCCAAGGGTTACAATACAATGAGCAGTTCTTC	CASSQGLQYNEQFF
TRBV18	TRBD1	once	TRBJ1-5	TGTGCCAGCTCACCCTCCGGGACAGGGGTTAACCAGCCCCAGCATTTT	CASSPSGTGVNQPQHF
TRBV6-1	TRBD2	-	TRBJ2-3	TGTGCCAGCAGTGAAGGACTAGCGGGGGATGGAGATACGCAGTATTTT	CASSEGLAGDGDTQYF
TRBV5-1	-	-	TRBJ1-2	TGCGCCAGCAGGGGTAGAGGGAGCGACTATGGCTACACCTTC	CASRGRGSDYGYTF
TRBV7-9	TRBD1	-	TRBJ1-2	TGTGCCAGCAGCTCCGCAGGGGGCTATGGCTACACCTTC	CASSSAGGYGYTF
TRBV6-1	TRBD1	-	TRBJ1-1	TGTGCCAGCAGTGAAAATACAGGGGGAGGAACTGAAGCTTTCTTT	CASSENTGGGTEAFF
TRBV4-1	-	-	TRBJ1-4	TGCGCCAGCAGCCAAGGTTACGGAGCCACTAATGAAAAACTGTTTTTT	CASSQGYGATNEKLFF
TRBV4-2	-	-	TRBJ2-1	TGTGCCAGCAGCCAAGCAGGGACAAGCTCCTACAATGAGCAGTTCTTC	CASSQAGTSSYNEQFF
TRBV6-5	TRBD1	-	TRBJ2-7	TGTGCCAGCAGTTACCCGGGACAGGACTCCTACGAGCAGTACTTC	CASSYPGQDSYEQYF
TRBV10-3	TRBD1	-	TRBJ1-2	TGTGCCATCAGTGAGAGGGGGCGCGGCTACACCTTC	CAISERGRGYTF
TRBV5-6	-	-	TRBJ1-3	TGTGCCAGCAGCTTAGGAACAGGGCCTGGAAACACCATATATTTT	CASSLGTGPGNTIYF
TRBV5-1	TRBD1	-	TRBJ2-6	TGCGCCAGCAAAAAAGACGTTGGACAGGGGATCTCTGGGGCCAACGTCCTGACTTTC	CASKKDVGQGISGANVLTF
TRBV12-3/TRBV12-4	-	-	TRBJ1-1	TGTGCCAGCAGAACCGAGAGGGGGACTGAAGCTTTCTTT	CASRTERGTEAFF
TRBV5-4	TRBD1	-	TRBJ2-5	TGTGCCAGCAGCCAGGACAGGGGGTGGGAGACCCAGTACTTC	CASSQDRGWETQYF
TRBV19	TRBD1	-	TRBJ1-1	TGTGCCAGTAGTTCCGACAGGGGGCTCACTGAAGCTTTCTTT	CASSSDRGLTEAFF
TRBV28	TRBD1	-	TRBJ1-2	TGTGCCAGCAGTTTATCCCCAGGGGGCTATGGCTACACCTTC	CASSLSPGGYGYTF
TRBV5-6	TRBD1	-	TRBJ2-7	TGTGCCAGCAGCTTTGCGCAGGGGGCGCACGACGAGCAGTACTTC	CASSFAQGAHDEQYF
TRBV2	-	-	TRBJ2-7	TGTGCCAGCGAGGGGCAGGGGAGCTACGAGCAGTACTTC	CASEGQGSYEQYF
TRBV6-5	TRBD1	once	TRBJ1-2	TGTGCCAGCACCGGAGGCAGGGGGGTCTATGGCTACACCTTC	CASTGGRGVYGYTF
TRBV7-8	-	-	TRBJ1-4	TGTGCCAGCAGCTTATTATTAGAGGTTTCGAGGGGAGGTGGCGAAAAACTGTTTTTT	CASSLLLEVSRGGGEKLFF
TRBV15	-	many	TRBJ1-5	TGTGCCACCAGCACGACAGGTATTGGACAGCCCCAGCATTTT	CATSTTGIGQPQHF
TRBV6-6	TRBD1	-	TRBJ1-5	TGTGCCAGCAGAATACGACAGGGGAGACAGCCCCAGCATTTT	CASRIRQGRQPQHF
TRBV10-3	TRBD1	-	TRBJ2-5	TGTGCCATCAGAAACAGGGGGCGAGAGACCCAGTACTTC	CAIRNRGRETQYF
TRBV6-5	TRBD2	-	TRBJ2-2	TGTGCCAGCGGCGAGCGGGGGACCCCGCGGAGGGAGCTGTTTTTT	CASGERGTPRRELFF
TRBV6-5	TRBD1	-	TRBJ2-7	TGTGCCAGCAGTTACTCCGGGACAGGGTCCTACGAGCAGTACTTC	CASSYSGTGSYEQYF
TRBV5-4	-	-	TRBJ1-6	TGTGCCAGCAGCAGGACAGAATATAATTCACCCCTCCACTTT	CASSRTEYNSPLHF
TRBV7-6	-	many	TRBJ2-7	TGTGCCAGCAGCTTAAACGCGGTGTCCTACGAGCAGTACTTC	CASSLNAVSYEQYF
TRBV5-8	-	once	TRBJ2-7	TGTGCCAGCAGCTTCTACGGGCTGGGGGGCGAGCAGTACTTC	CASSFYGLGGEQYF
TRBV19	TRBD1	-	TRBJ1-5	TGTGCCAGTAGTAACAGGGGAGATCATAGCAATCAGCCCCAGCATTTT	CASSNRGDHSNQPQHF
TRBV5-4	TRBD1	-	TRBJ2-5	TGTGCCAGCAGGGCCGGGACAGGGCTCCAAGAGACCCAGTACTTC	CASRAGTGLQETQYF
TRBV6-6	-	-	TRBJ1-4	TGTGCCAGCAGCCAGGAAGTGATGGATGAAAAACTGTTTTTT	CASSQEVMDEKLFF
TRBV5-1	TRBD1	-	TRBJ2-7	TGCGCCAGCAGCTCGACAGGGCGAGAGAACGAGCAGTACTTC	CASSSTGRENEQYF